The present entry profiles one T cell receptor beta chain with its context. This clonotype was recorded many times. Its binding antigen is unknown. No much larger clone is present one base from it, and per-base qualities are unavailable. Library method: 5' RACE. Sequencer: Illumina MiSeq. Starting from the raw public reads, TCRdb applied fastp trimming at Q25, assembled clones with MiXCR and retained in-frame beta chains. Under each unique CDR3 protein, matching rows form one entry showing the most common genes and DNA. The table for this sample lists 40,000 to 60,000 distinct CDR3 sequences; around 15% of them were counted only once. The top ten clonotypes cover around 15% of the sample. This specimen comes from a study of T cells of healthy individuals (dated by TCRdb to 2016 to 2018). Ends trimmed: V by 4 bases, J by 0 bases; bases unmatched to a gene: 6. The CDR3, from cysteine to phenylalanine, totals 17 residues. CDR3 DNA is the only sequence kept; it has 51 bases, read in frame from the first base. CDR1 and CDR2, per the germline V gene, are SGHDT and YYEEEE.

The V gene is TRBV5-6 and the J gene is TRBJ2-5, and 13 junctional nucleotides match TRBD2. The receptor was isolated from a human donor in good health. The nucleotides are TGTGCCAGCAGCCCAACTAGCGGGGGGGCGTACCAAGAGACCCAGTACTTC. Its translation reads: CASSPTSGGAYQETQYF.